The present T cell receptor beta chain was sequenced within a study of blood T cell repertoires in COVID-19. The overall study: From the United States, Italy and Spain came samples of acute and convalescent COVID-19. Nucleic acid was either cDNA or gDNA, and it came from T cells, B-cell-depleted T cells, or PBMCs.

In the study's own analysis: Reference gene primers were amplified, and this amplification served to estimate nucleated cell counts. Assay used: immunoSEQ multiplex PCR; TCRdb lists only in-frame clones, some missing. V and J calls plus clone size are reproduced from that table; the DNA served to infer D and trimming. The table records 200,000 to 300,000 clones, around 86% of them present only once. Germline V gene lookup returns CDR1 DFQATT and CDR2 SNEGSKA (reference sequence). The CDR3 is 11 residues long. V gave up 2 bases and J gave up 7 bases, with 8 bases separating them. Patients from Seattle were sampled longitudinally, starting during active infection.

Sequenced input: peripheral blood. This TCR was sampled from a woman of 80 years or more with COVID-19, enrolled during active disease. The rearrangement links TRBV20-1 to TRBJ1-2, with D possibly being TRBD1 (5 bases). This CDR3 reads CSARTDSGYTF. The CDR3 DNA reads as TGCAGTGCTAGAACAGACAGTGGCTACACCTTC.